One sample yielded the 18 T cell receptor beta chains listed below, sequenced in a study of blood T cell repertoires in COVID-19. TCRdb keeps only in-frame clones here, not all; method: immunoSEQ multiplex PCR. The data show roughly 280,000 clones, about nine tenths seen once. Material for sequencing was peripheral blood. The receptor set was obtained from a man aged 50 to 60 with acute or convalescent COVID-19.

The chain combines TRBV24-1 with TRBJ2-5, with D possibly being TRBD1 (5 bases). The CDR3 covers 13 residues. Germline CDR1 and CDR2: KGHDR and SFDVKD. V lost 5 bases to trimming and J lost 5 bases, with 11 bases between them. The CDR3 loop is CATSAANRETQYF. Written as DNA, the CDR3 is TGTGCCACCAGTGCTGCTAACAGGGAGACCCAGTACTTC.

The gene calls are TRBV19 and TRBJ1-5; 7 positions agree with TRBD1. From germline, CDR1 is LNHDA and CDR2 SQIVND (reference sequence). This CDR3 is 17 amino acids long. V gave up 6 bases and J gave up 0 bases; unmatched junction bases: 11. Here the CDR3 reads CASRPAGQRYSNQPQHF. The CDR3 DNA sequence: TGTGCCAGTAGACCCGCGGGACAGCGGTATAGCAATCAGCCCCAGCATTTT.

The chain couples TRBV27 to TRBJ2-1, with TRBD2 matching over 12 bases. V was clipped by 4 bases and J by 1 base; unmatched bases: 8. CDR3 length: 18 residues. Germline V CDR1 and CDR2: MNHEY, SMNVEV (reference sequence). The chain's CDR3 is CASSSVASGGVSYNEQFF. CDR3 sequence (DNA): TGTGCCAGCAGTTCGGTGGCTAGCGGGGGGGTTTCCTACAATGAGCAGTTCTTC.

This clone showed up just once. The CDR3 is CASSQSGGGHNEQFF. As DNA, the CDR3 is TGTGCCAGCAGCCAGAGCGGGGGGGGCCACAATGAGCAGTTCTTC. This rearrangement joins TRBV5-4 to TRBJ2-1, with 10 bases aligning to TRBD2. J gave up 5 bases and V 4 bases, and 6 bases lay outside the gene matches. Germline values: CDR1 SGHNT, CDR2 YYREEE (reference sequence). The CDR3 sequence is 15 residues long.

CDR3 in amino acids: CASSFRGTDTQYF. The CDR3 DNA sequence: TGTGCCAGCAGCTTTAGGGGTACAGATACGCAGTATTTT. This chain links TRBV11-3 with TRBJ2-3; tentatively, D is TRBD1 (5 bases). The CDR3 extends over 13 amino acids. Germline loops: CDR1 SGHNT, CDR2 YENEEA. The V and J ends lost 3 bases and 3 bases respectively, with 7 bases between them.

This clone was counted a single time. The V gene is TRBV5-1, the J gene TRBJ2-7; maybe TRBD2 (5 bases). V was pared by 4 bases and J by 3 bases, with 14 bases between. Germline CDR1 SGHRS, CDR2 YFSETQ. There are 14 residues in the CDR3. The CDR3 bases are TGCGCCAGCAGCCGGACTGGGGATGGCTACGAGCAGTACTTC. It is translated as CASSRTGDGYEQYF.

The CDR3 region is CASSLVRRGVYTF. CDR3 sequence (DNA): TGTGCCAGCAGCTTAGTACGGCGGGGAGTCTACACCTTC. V usage is TRBV7-2 and J usage is TRBJ1-2, with D uncertain. Trimming pared 1 base from V and 10 bases from J, leaving 13 bases between. Germline CDR1 SGHTA, CDR2 FQGNSA. This CDR3 has 13 amino acids.

The chain uses TRBV27 and TRBJ2-7; possibly TRBD1 for D (5 bases). The CDR3 runs 15 residues. Deletions cut 5 bases from V and 2 bases from J, with 16 bases between. CDR1 and CDR2 (germline): MNHEY, SMNVEV (reference sequence). The DNA of the CDR3 is TGTGCCAGCAGTCCGCCCTCCACAGGACCCTACGAGCAGTACTTC. It codes for CASSPPSTGPYEQYF.

The genes are TRBV6-2 or TRBV6-3 and TRBJ2-5; TRBD2 agrees at 9 bases. The germline gives CDR1 MNHEY, CDR2 SVGEGT. V dropped 2 bases and J dropped 2; count of bases not matched to a gene: 0. This CDR3 region has 14 residues. For the CDR3, the DNA is TGTGCCAGCAGTTACGCGGGGGGGCAAGAGACCCAGTACTTC. Protein product: CASSYAGGQETQYF.

This clone was seen a handful of times. The chain uses TRBV5-4 and TRBJ2-7; TRBD2 matches 9 bases. The CDR3 is 14 amino acids. The junction had 4 bases not matched to a gene; V was cut back by 0 bases and J by 6 bases. The germline V gene encodes CDR1 SGHNT and CDR2 YYREEE (reference sequence). The CDR3 reads CASSLGLAGTEQYF. In nucleotides, the CDR3 is TGTGCCAGCAGCTTGGGGCTAGCGGGAACCGAGCAGTACTTC. Variable domain in full (rest from reference TRBV5-4 and TRBJ2-7): ETGVTQSPTHLIKTRGQQVTLRCSSQSGHNTVSWYQQALGQGPQFIFQYYREEENGRGNFPPRFSGLQFPNYSSELNVNALELDDSALYLCASSLGLAGTEQYFGPGTRLTVT.

The chain has TRBV5-1 and TRBJ2-2; D is ambiguous. This CDR3 has 14 residues. V lost 0 bases and J lost 5, with 8 bases in between. Germline CDR1 and CDR2: SGHRS and YFSETQ. CDR3 residues: CASSLAGPTGELFF. In DNA, the CDR3 is TGCGCCAGCAGCTTGGCGGGTCCAACCGGGGAGCTGTTTTTT.

This chain uses TRBV3-1 (or the pseudogene TRBV3-2) with TRBJ1-1; D perhaps matches TRBD1 (5 bases). This CDR3 is built from 13 residues. From germline, CDR1 is LGHDT and CDR2 YNNKEL (reference sequence). The germline V and J ends were trimmed by 1 base and 8 bases, with 11 bases remaining between them. CDR3 DNA sequence: TGTGCCAGCAGCCAAGGATGGGGGGGGGAAGCTTTCTTT. Translated, it gives CASSQGWGGEAFF.

The chain has TRBV12-3 or TRBV12-4 and TRBJ2-7; perhaps TRBD1 as D (5 bases). There are 13 residues in the CDR3. V shed 3 bases and J shed 4 bases, with 10 bases lying between them. The CDR3 protein is CASSLAGNYEQYF. In DNA form, the CDR3 reads TGTGCCAGCAGTTTGGCAGGGAATTACGAGCAGTACTTC.

This sequence joins TRBV9 and TRBJ2-3, with TRBD1 as a possible D gene (5 bases). The V gene lost 1 base and the J gene lost 2 bases, with 14 bases spanning the gap. The length of the CDR3 is 16 residues. Per the germline V gene, CDR1 is SGDLS and CDR2 is YYNGEE. The CDR3 protein is CASSVTQGGITDTQYF. Here the CDR3 DNA reads TGTGCCAGCAGCGTAACCCAGGGTGGTATCACAGATACGCAGTATTTT.

J is TRBJ1-1 and V is TRBV5-1; a weak D match, TRBD1 (5 bases). Trimming removed 4 bases at V and 0 bases at J, with 10 bases between. The CDR3 has 14 residues. Per germline, CDR1 SGHRS and CDR2 YFSETQ. Here the CDR3 DNA reads TGCGCCAGCAGCCCAGGGTTTTTGAACACTGAAGCTTTCTTT. Encoded protein: CASSPGFLNTEAFF.

This clone was detected a few times. The rearrangement links TRBV2 to TRBJ1-1, with 7 nucleotides matching TRBD1. The CDR3 is 13 residues long. Germline V CDR1 and CDR2: SNHLY, FYNNEI. V lost 6 bases to trimming and J lost 3 bases; unmatched junction nucleotides: 4. Here the CDR3 DNA reads TGTGCCAGCAGCTCGACAGGGTACACTGAAGCTTTCTTT. Its translation is CASSSTGYTEAFF.

J is TRBJ1-2 and V is TRBV10-3, with no clear D. V was clipped by 0 bases and J by 4 bases, with 15 bases between them. CDR3 length: 16 amino acids. Germline V gene lookup returns CDR1 ENHRY and CDR2 SYGVKD. CDR3 sequence reads: CAISESAGRGFYGYTF. The DNA for the CDR3 is TGTGCCATCAGTGAGTCGGCGGGAAGAGGGTTCTATGGCTACACCTTC.

V is TRBV7-9 and J is TRBJ1-2; D remains ambiguous. There are 13 residues in the CDR3. Between the trimmed V and J ends, which lost 6 bases and 4 bases, there was a span of 12 bases. Germline-derived CDR1 and CDR2 are SEHNR and FQNEAQ (reference sequence). CDR3 sequence (DNA): TGTGCCAGCAGAGCAACAGCAATCTATGGCTACACCTTC. It translates to CASRATAIYGYTF.